The rows below give T cell receptor beta chains drawn from one sample of a study of blood T cell repertoires in COVID-19. Method: immunoSEQ multiplex PCR; TCRdb's copy keeps in-frame clones and lacks some. Of approximately 380,000 clones listed, roughly nine tenths were seen once; the top ten hold 0.8% to 0.9%. Sequencing input: PBMCs or T cells enriched from blood (not recorded which). The receptors here all came from a woman aged 40 to 55 who had been exposed to COVID-19. CDR3s include the opening cysteine and the closing phenylalanine or tryptophan. A D gene is named only where the DNA matches it firmly. Clone size is given for some rows only: seen once, a few or many times, or a class if the clone is expanded.

clone_size: NA; d_call: TRBD1; v_call: TRBV19; j_call: TRBJ2-7; cdr3_aa: CASSWTGGYEQYF; cdr3_nt: TGTGCCAGTAGTTGGACAGGGGGCTACGAGCAGTACTTC
clone_size: NA; d_call: TRBD2; v_call: TRBV3-1/TRBV3-2; j_call: TRBJ2-1; cdr3_aa: CASSQELAGLPYNEQFF; cdr3_nt: TGTGCCAGCAGCCAAGAACTAGCGGGGCTACCCTACAATGAGCAGTTCTTC
clone_size: NA; d_call: NA; v_call: TRBV27; j_call: TRBJ1-5; cdr3_aa: CASSATRGQFYSNQPQHF; cdr3_nt: TGTGCCAGCAGTGCTACTCGAGGACAGTTCTATAGCAATCAGCCCCAGCATTTT
clone_size: once; d_call: NA; v_call: TRBV19; j_call: TRBJ2-3; cdr3_aa: CASSALFGLSDTQYF; cdr3_nt: TGTGCCAGTAGTGCCCTCTTCGGACTTTCAGATACGCAGTATTTT
clone_size: NA; d_call: TRBD1; v_call: TRBV2; j_call: TRBJ1-4; cdr3_aa: CASRGSTGQAEKLFF; cdr3_nt: TGTGCCAGCAGGGGATCGACAGGGCAGGCTGAAAAACTGTTTTTT
clone_size: NA; d_call: NA; v_call: TRBV27; j_call: TRBJ1-1; cdr3_aa: CASSLFSTSGGLNTEAFF; cdr3_nt: TGTGCCAGCAGTTTATTTTCCACGTCGGGGGGGCTGAACACTGAAGCTTTCTTT
clone_size: NA; d_call: NA; v_call: TRBV27; j_call: TRBJ1-2; cdr3_aa: CASSLSMRSNYGYTF; cdr3_nt: TGTGCCAGCAGTTTATCGATGAGGAGTAACTATGGCTACACCTTC
clone_size: NA; d_call: NA; v_call: TRBV7-2; j_call: TRBJ2-1; cdr3_aa: CASSPRFRGSYYNEQFF; cdr3_nt: TGTGCCAGCAGCCCTCGATTCCGGGGGAGTTACTACAATGAGCAGTTCTTC
clone_size: NA; d_call: TRBD1; v_call: TRBV25-1; j_call: TRBJ1-6; cdr3_aa: CASSGQGSPLHF; cdr3_nt: TGTGCCAGCAGTGGACAGGGTTCACCCCTCCACTTT
clone_size: NA; d_call: NA; v_call: TRBV6-2/TRBV6-3; j_call: TRBJ1-1; cdr3_aa: CASSYNRAIEAFF; cdr3_nt: TGTGCCAGCAGTTACAACAGGGCCATTGAAGCTTTCTTT
clone_size: NA; d_call: NA; v_call: TRBV5-6; j_call: TRBJ1-4; cdr3_aa: CASSPTHSQNEKLFF; cdr3_nt: TGTGCCAGCAGCCCGACGCATAGCCAGAATGAAAAACTGTTTTTT
clone_size: NA; d_call: NA; v_call: TRBV6-5; j_call: TRBJ1-3; cdr3_aa: CASSYLLFSGNTIYF; cdr3_nt: TGTGCCAGCAGTTATCTTCTCTTCTCTGGAAACACCATATATTTT
clone_size: NA; d_call: TRBD2; v_call: TRBV13; j_call: TRBJ2-7; cdr3_aa: CASSSGGGPLPSYEQYF; cdr3_nt: TGTGCCAGCAGCTCCGGCGGGGGACCACTCCCTTCCTACGAGCAGTACTTC
clone_size: NA; d_call: TRBD1; v_call: TRBV13; j_call: TRBJ1-4; cdr3_aa: CASSLGTGLEKLFF; cdr3_nt: TGTGCCAGCAGCTTAGGGACAGGGCTTGAAAAACTGTTTTTT
clone_size: NA; d_call: NA; v_call: TRBV2; j_call: TRBJ2-1; cdr3_aa: CASTERGGRGNEQFF; cdr3_nt: TGTGCCAGCACCGAAAGGGGGGGACGCGGGAATGAGCAGTTCTTC
clone_size: once; d_call: NA; v_call: TRBV19; j_call: TRBJ1-4; cdr3_aa: CASSGTGSREKLFF; cdr3_nt: TGTGCCAGTAGTGGCACAGGGTCGAGGGAAAAACTGTTTTTT
clone_size: NA; d_call: NA; v_call: TRBV11-2; j_call: TRBJ2-5; cdr3_aa: CASSLGHSQETQYF; cdr3_nt: TGTGCCAGCAGCTTGGGACACAGCCAAGAGACCCAGTACTTC
clone_size: once; d_call: TRBD2; v_call: TRBV30; j_call: TRBJ2-5; cdr3_aa: CAWSVGTRLSETQYF; cdr3_nt: TGTGCCTGGAGTGTGGGGACTAGGTTAAGTGAGACCCAGTACTTC
clone_size: NA; d_call: TRBD2; v_call: TRBV6-1; j_call: TRBJ2-7; cdr3_aa: CASSDRLAGGPGSYEQYF; cdr3_nt: TGTGCCAGCAGTGACCGACTAGCGGGAGGGCCGGGCTCCTACGAGCAGTACTTC
clone_size: NA; d_call: TRBD1; v_call: TRBV6-1; j_call: TRBJ1-2; cdr3_aa: CASSGNTGGRSYGYTF; cdr3_nt: TGTGCCAGCAGTGGAAATACAGGGGGCAGGAGCTATGGCTACACCTTC
clone_size: NA; d_call: TRBD2; v_call: TRBV5-4; j_call: TRBJ2-1; cdr3_aa: CASSPQILAGGRNEQFF; cdr3_nt: TGTGCCAGCAGCCCACAAATACTAGCGGGGGGTAGAAATGAGCAGTTCTTC
clone_size: NA; d_call: NA; v_call: TRBV10-1; j_call: TRBJ2-1; cdr3_aa: CATKGGNEQFF; cdr3_nt: TGCGCCACCAAAGGGGGCAATGAGCAGTTCTTC
clone_size: NA; d_call: NA; v_call: TRBV19; j_call: TRBJ1-1; cdr3_aa: CASSRPPGIQNTEAFF; cdr3_nt: TGTGCCAGTAGTAGGCCTCCCGGGATACAGAACACTGAAGCTTTCTTT
clone_size: NA; d_call: TRBD2; v_call: TRBV5-1; j_call: TRBJ2-5; cdr3_aa: CASSADGLAGGQETQYF; cdr3_nt: TGCGCCAGCAGCGCCGACGGCTTAGCGGGAGGCCAAGAGACCCAGTACTTC
clone_size: NA; d_call: TRBD1; v_call: TRBV10-2; j_call: TRBJ2-1; cdr3_aa: CASLSKWDSGYNEQFF; cdr3_nt: TGCGCCAGCCTTAGTAAGTGGGACAGCGGATACAATGAGCAGTTCTTC
clone_size: NA; d_call: NA; v_call: TRBV3-1/TRBV3-2; j_call: TRBJ1-4; cdr3_aa: CASSQDRGGLEKLFF; cdr3_nt: TGTGCCAGCAGCCAAGATAGAGGAGGTCTGGAAAAACTGTTTTTT
clone_size: NA; d_call: NA; v_call: TRBV7-2; j_call: TRBJ1-5; cdr3_aa: CASSPIAGRSNQPQHF; cdr3_nt: TGTGCCAGCAGCCCCATTGCGGGACGTAGCAATCAGCCCCAGCATTTT
clone_size: NA; d_call: NA; v_call: TRBV7-2; j_call: TRBJ1-2; cdr3_aa: CASSFFRETWKDYRYTF; cdr3_nt: TGTGCCAGCAGCTTTTTTCGGGAGACCTGGAAGGACTATCGCTACACCTTC
clone_size: NA; d_call: TRBD2; v_call: TRBV5-5; j_call: TRBJ2-5; cdr3_aa: CASSPELAGGGLQTQYF; cdr3_nt: TGTGCCAGCAGCCCGGAACTAGCGGGAGGGGGGTTGCAGACCCAGTACTTC
clone_size: NA; d_call: NA; v_call: TRBV5-6; j_call: TRBJ1-2; cdr3_aa: CASSHLEVNYGYTF; cdr3_nt: TGTGCCAGCAGCCATCTCGAGGTCAACTATGGCTACACCTTC
clone_size: NA; d_call: NA; v_call: TRBV4-2; j_call: TRBJ1-3; cdr3_aa: CASSQEDQGISGNTIYF; cdr3_nt: TGTGCCAGCAGCCAAGAGGACCAGGGGATTTCTGGAAACACCATATATTTT
clone_size: NA; d_call: NA; v_call: TRBV11-3; j_call: TRBJ2-5; cdr3_aa: CASSPGRGTQETQYF; cdr3_nt: TGTGCCAGCAGCCCCGGACGCGGGACCCAAGAGACCCAGTACTTC
clone_size: NA; d_call: TRBD1; v_call: TRBV7-3; j_call: TRBJ1-1; cdr3_aa: CASSEDRGPGAFF; cdr3_nt: TGTGCCAGCAGCGAGGACAGGGGGCCTGGCGCTTTCTTT